One and the same sample provided the 31 T cell receptor beta chains below, sequenced in a study of cytomegalovirus exposure and HLA in healthy donors. The PCR contained 60 Vbeta and 13 Jbeta primers. Generated by immunoSEQ multiplex PCR, the TCRdb table keeps only in-frame clones and is missing some. The profile shows 100,000 to 150,000 clones, approximately 80% of them singletons. Source material: PBMCs. The origin of the receptors is a middle-aged woman in good health and CMV-seropositive.

The rearrangement joins TRBV9 to TRBJ2-7, with a weak D call TRBD1 (6 bases). This CDR3 region has 15 residues. The germline gives CDR1 SGDLS, CDR2 YYNGEE. V dropped 4 bases and J dropped 5 bases, with 19 bases sitting between them. CDR3 DNA: TGTGCCAGCAGCTCTCATGCGACAGGAGAAAACGAGCAGTACTTC. It yields the protein CASSSHATGENEQYF.

The chain couples TRBV18 to TRBJ2-1, with 7 nucleotides matching TRBD2. The CDR3 totals 15 residues. V was clipped by 1 base and J by 3 bases; unmatched bases: 3. CDR1 and CDR2 (germline): KGHSH, LQKENI. The CDR3 DNA follows: TGTGCCAGCTCACCACGGGGGGGGGTCTACAATGAGCAGTTCTTC. Protein sequence: CASSPRGGVYNEQFF. Using reference TRBV18 and TRBJ2-1 for the parts outside the CDR3, the full variable domain is NAGVMQNPRHLVRRRGQEARLRCSPMKGHSHVYWYRQLPEEGLKFMVYLQKENIIDESGMPKERFSAEFPKEGPSILRIQQVVRGDSAAYFCASSPRGGVYNEQFFGPGTRLTVL.

The chain employs TRBV2 and TRBJ2-3, with a tentative D call TRBD2 (5 bases). CDR1 and CDR2 from the germline V gene are SNHLY and FYNNEI. V shed 9 bases and J shed 2 bases, with 15 bases lying between them. This CDR3 spans 14 amino acids. The DNA for the CDR3 is TGTGCCAGATGGGAGAGGGCAATCACAGATACGCAGTATTTT. Amino acid sequence: CARWERAITDTQYF.

J is TRBJ2-7 and V is TRBV12-5; a weak D match, TRBD1 (6 bases). The CDR3 sequence is 15 residues long. CDR1 is LGHNT and CDR2 is FRNRAP in the germline V gene. The V end was cut by 5 bases, the J end by 3 bases, with 17 bases between. The CDR3 bases are TGTGCTAGTGGTCCCCTTACAGGGAAACTCTACGAGCAGTACTTC. It yields the protein CASGPLTGKLYEQYF.

The chain joins TRBV10-3 to TRBJ2-3; 12 bases are a match to TRBD2. The CDR3 covers 16 residues. The V and J ends lost 4 bases and 3 bases, in that order; junction bases with no gene match: 5. The germline CDR1 and CDR2 sequences are ENHRY and SYGVKD. The CDR3 DNA reads TGTGCCATCAGTGGGACGACTAGCGGGAGAACAGATACGCAGTATTTT. Translation: CAISGTTSGRTDTQYF.

This clone was observed once. This chain joins TRBV11-2 and TRBJ2-7; 10 positions agree with TRBD2. Germline V CDR1 and CDR2: SGHAT, FQNNGV. V lost 1 base to trimming and J lost 1 base; unmatched junction nucleotides: 13. The CDR3 extends over 19 amino acids. CDR3 protein: CASSLGRPGTSAFSYEQYF. The CDR3 DNA sequence: TGTGCCAGCAGCTTAGGCCGTCCGGGGACTAGCGCGTTTTCCTACGAGCAGTACTTC.

The chain combines TRBV2 with TRBJ1-1, with TRBD1 as a possible D gene (6 bases). Germline lookup yields CDR1 SNHLY and CDR2 FYNNEI. V was shortened by 6 bases and J by 3 bases, with 11 bases between the two germline ends. The CDR3 sequence is 13 residues long. The CDR3 coding sequence is TGTGCCAGCAGAGCGGACAGATACACTGAAGCTTTCTTT. Translating it yields CASRADRYTEAFF.

The chain links TRBV19 to TRBJ2-7, with 11 nucleotides matching TRBD1. The CDR3 has 14 amino acids. V lost 6 bases to trimming and J lost 3 bases; unmatched junction nucleotides: 4. Germline lookup yields CDR1 LNHDA and CDR2 SQIVND (reference sequence). Here the CDR3 reads CASSGGQGGYEQYF. Written as DNA, the CDR3 is TGTGCCAGTAGCGGGGGACAGGGGGGCTACGAGCAGTACTTC. Full variable domain (rest looked up from reference TRBV19 and TRBJ2-7): DGGITQSPKYLFRKEGQNVTLSCEQNLNHDAMYWYRQDPGQGLRLIYYSQIVNDFQKGDIAEGYSVSREKKESFPLTVTSAQKNPTAFYLCASSGGQGGYEQYFGPGTRLTVT.

This clone appeared a few times. The rearrangement links TRBV19 to TRBJ1-1; no definite D call. The CDR3 runs 12 residues. Germline V gene data show CDR1 as LNHDA and CDR2 as SQIVND (reference sequence). V lost 3 bases and J 10 bases, leaving 12 bases between the germline ends. This chain's CDR3 is CASSIGGVGAFF. CDR3 bases: TGTGCCAGTAGTATCGGCGGGGTTGGAGCTTTCTTT. Full variable domain (missing parts from reference TRBV19 and TRBJ1-1): DGGITQSPKYLFRKEGQNVTLSCEQNLNHDAMYWYRQDPGQGLRLIYYSQIVNDFQKGDIAEGYSVSREKKESFPLTVTSAQKNPTAFYLCASSIGGVGAFFGQGTRLTVV.

This clone was counted a few times. The rearrangement joins TRBV30 to TRBJ2-2, with 12 bases aligning to TRBD1. J was trimmed by 5 bases and V by 8 bases; bases with no gene match: 12. The CDR3 length is 16 residues. Germline CDR1 is GTSNPN and CDR2 is SVGIG (reference sequence). This CDR3 is CATGQGATPRTGELFF. In nucleotides, the CDR3 is TGTGCCACGGGACAGGGGGCGACCCCGAGGACCGGGGAGCTGTTTTTT.

The rearrangement links TRBV4-1 to TRBJ2-3, with 12 nucleotides matching TRBD2. In germline, CDR1 is MGHRA, CDR2 YSYEKL. This CDR3 comprises 18 residues. V was pared by 0 bases and J by 5 bases, with 9 bases of the junction left unmatched. The CDR3 nucleotides are TGCGCCAGCAGCCAAGAGTCTGGGACTAGCGGGTACGGAGATACGCAGTATTTT. Translating it yields CASSQESGTSGYGDTQYF.

This chain connects TRBV4-1 to TRBJ2-7; TRBD2 matches 14 bases. CDR3 length: 16 residues. Trimming took 0 bases from V and 12 from J; bases not matched to a gene: 10. Germline CDR1 MGHRA, CDR2 YSYEKL. DNA for the CDR3: TGCGCCAGCAGCCAAGATTGGGGGACTAGCGGGGGCCGGAGGTACTTC. Protein sequence: CASSQDWGTSGGRRYF.

A few counts support this clone. This chain's CDR3 is CASSLTGAYGYTF. The CDR3 DNA sequence: TGTGCCAGCAGCTTGACAGGGGCCTATGGCTACACCTTC. This rearrangement joins TRBV7-2 to TRBJ1-2, with TRBD1 identical over 8 bases. From germline, CDR1 is SGHTA and CDR2 FQGNSA. CDR3 length: 13 residues. The V and J ends lost 3 bases and 4 bases, in that order; junction bases with no gene match: 1.

The chain is built from TRBV18 and TRBJ1-2; TRBD1 matches 9 bases. The J segment lost 3 bases and the V segment lost 1 base, leaving 6 bases of the junction unmatched. CDR1 is KGHSH, CDR2 LQKENI, per germline. There are 16 residues in the CDR3. CDR3 residues: CASSPLTGQGDYGYTF. The CDR3 nucleotides read TGTGCCAGCTCACCACTAACGGGACAGGGAGACTATGGCTACACCTTC.

The chain employs TRBV19 and TRBJ1-1, with 10 nucleotides matching TRBD1. Germline V gene data show CDR1 as LNHDA and CDR2 as SQIVND (reference sequence). This CDR3 has 15 amino acids. Losses at the gene ends were 4 bases for V and 8 bases for J; bases not matched to a gene: 10. CDR3 coding DNA: TGTGCCAGTAGTACCGGGACAGGGGCGATGGGAGAAGCTTTCTTT. Its translation is CASSTGTGAMGEAFF. The variable domain in full, with the rest retrieved from reference TRBV19 and TRBJ1-1, is DGGITQSPKYLFRKEGQNVTLSCEQNLNHDAMYWYRQDPGQGLRLIYYSQIVNDFQKGDIAEGYSVSREKKESFPLTVTSAQKNPTAFYLCASSTGTGAMGEAFFGQGTRLTVV.

The rearrangement uses TRBV7-2 and TRBJ2-7; D remains ambiguous. This CDR3 comprises 11 residues. The germline V gene has CDR1 SGHTA and CDR2 FQGNSA. Trimming took 4 bases from V and 2 from J, leaving 3 bases between them. The CDR3 loop is CASSSTYEQYF. The DNA for the CDR3 is TGTGCCAGCAGCTCTACCTACGAGCAGTACTTC.

The chain couples TRBV5-6 to TRBJ1-3; D not resolved. The V gene's germline CDR1 is SGHDT and CDR2 YYEEEE. V dropped 5 bases and J dropped 8 bases, with 8 bases sitting between them. CDR3 size: 11 residues. The CDR3 here is CASSLSHTIYF. The CDR3 DNA is TGTGCCAGCAGTCTCTCTCACACCATATATTTT.

This rearrangement joins TRBV11-2 to TRBJ1-5; unclear D gene. Deletions cut 1 base from V and 0 bases from J, with 10 bases between. Per germline, CDR1 SGHAT and CDR2 FQNNGV. The CDR3 extends over 16 amino acids. The CDR3: CASSLGGPYSNQPQHF. CDR3 sequence (DNA): TGTGCCAGCAGCTTAGGCGGTCCGTATAGCAATCAGCCCCAGCATTTT.

The genes are TRBV28 and TRBJ2-2, with 7 bases fitting TRBD1. This CDR3 spans 17 amino acids. Germline V gene sequence: CDR1 MDHEN, CDR2 SYDVKM. Trimming at V came to 5 bases and at J to 3 bases, leaving 12 bases not matched to a gene. DNA of the CDR3: TGTGCCAGCAGTCTCTCACGGGACAGTATTTACACCGGGGAGCTGTTTTTT. Residues: CASSLSRDSIYTGELFF.

This sequence joins TRBV28 and TRBJ2-7; perhaps TRBD2 as D (7 bases). This CDR3 is 14 amino acids long. The V end lost 8 bases, the J end lost 3 bases, and 17 bases lay between the germline ends. The germline gives CDR1 MDHEN, CDR2 SYDVKM. CDR3 in DNA: TGTGCCAGCGTCCGCCGGGGGGCCCTCTACGAGCAGTACTTC. Its translation: CASVRRGALYEQYF.

The DNA for the CDR3 is TGTGCCAGCAGCCCGGGACTAGCGGGAACCGGGGAGCTGTTTTTT. It encodes CASSPGLAGTGELFF. The chain uses TRBV5-4 and TRBJ2-2; 13 bases map to TRBD2. The CDR3 loop spans 15 amino acids. V lost 4 bases, J lost 5 bases, and 2 bases stayed unmatched. The germline CDR1 and CDR2 sequences are SGHNT and YYREEE (reference sequence).

V and J are TRBV5-8 and TRBJ2-1, with TRBD1 matching over 9 bases. Germline CDR1 reads SGHTS; CDR2 reads YDEGEE. Trimming cost V 4 bases and J 9 bases; bases outside gene matches: 11. The CDR3 spans 15 residues. CDR3 bases: TGTGCCAGCAGCAGGACCCGGGACAGGGACGGTGAGCAGTTCTTC. Its protein product is CASSRTRDRDGEQFF. The entire variable domain, with the rest obtained from reference TRBV5-8 and TRBJ2-1, is as follows: EAGVTQSPTHLIKTRGQQATLRCSPISGHTSVYWYQQALGLGLQFLLWYDEGEERNRGNFPPRFSGRQFPNYSSELNVNALELEDSALYLCASSRTRDRDGEQFFGPGTRLTVL.

With respect to this clone: One junction end does not reproduce the germline sequence, and a read error may be involved. The rearrangement uses TRBV7-7 and TRBJ2-5; D may be TRBD1 (5 bases). This CDR3 has 14 residues. From germline, CDR1 is SSHAT and CDR2 FNYEAQ (reference sequence). CDR3 in amino acids: CASSSAGFQETQYF. Here the CDR3 DNA reads TGTGCTAGCAGCTCGGCAGGGTTCCAAGAGACCCAGTACTTC. Full variable domain (rest looked up from reference TRBV7-7 and TRBJ2-5): GAGVSQSPRYKVTKRGQDVTLRCDPISSHATLYWYQQALGQGPEFLTYFNYEAQPDKSGLPSDRFSAERPEGSISTLTIQRTEQRDSAMYRCASSSAGFQETQYFGPGTRLLVL.

The chain links TRBV9 to TRBJ2-7, with 7 bases identical to TRBD1. Germline CDR1 reads SGDLS; CDR2 reads YYNGEE. V shed 5 bases and J 0 bases; nucleotides not matched to a gene: 8. This CDR3 has 15 amino acids. The CDR3 is CASSPQDRSSYEQYF. CDR3 DNA sequence: TGTGCCAGCAGTCCCCAGGACAGGAGCTCCTACGAGCAGTACTTC.

The V call is TRBV18, the J call TRBJ2-1; TRBD2 matches 11 bases. J lost 5 bases, V lost 3 bases, and 6 bases had no gene match. The CDR3 is 16 residues long. The germline gives CDR1 KGHSH, CDR2 LQKENI. CDR3 amino acids: CASSPLAGGSHNEQFF. In DNA, the CDR3 is TGTGCCAGCTCACCGTTAGCGGGAGGGTCCCACAATGAGCAGTTCTTC. The full variable domain, in which reference TRBV18 and TRBJ2-1 provide the parts outside the CDR3, is NAGVMQNPRHLVRRRGQEARLRCSPMKGHSHVYWYRQLPEEGLKFMVYLQKENIIDESGMPKERFSAEFPKEGPSILRIQQVVRGDSAAYFCASSPLAGGSHNEQFFGPGTRLTVL.

The V and J genes are TRBV6-1 and TRBJ1-5; 7 bases are shared with TRBD1. Germline trimming cut 7 bases from V and 8 bases from J; bases unmatched to any gene: 14. The germline V gene has CDR1 MNHNS and CDR2 SASEGT. This CDR3 comprises 15 residues. The CDR3: CASISLTGQIKPQHF. The DNA for the CDR3 is TGTGCCAGCATTTCCCTGACAGGGCAAATCAAGCCCCAGCATTTT.

The chain uses TRBV27 and TRBJ1-5, with D maybe TRBD1 (5 bases). Germline V gene sequence: CDR1 MNHEY, CDR2 SMNVEV (reference sequence). V lost 3 bases to trimming and J lost 3 bases, with 9 bases between them. The CDR3 has 14 amino acids. The CDR3 protein is CASSFQGTNQPQHF. CDR3 in DNA: TGTGCCAGCAGTTTTCAGGGAACCAATCAGCCCCAGCATTTT.

The CDR3 loop reads CASSPRRDSDTEAFF. The CDR3 coding sequence is TGTGCCAGCTCACCAAGGAGAGACAGCGACACTGAAGCTTTCTTT. This chain links TRBV18 with TRBJ1-1, with D possibly being TRBD1 (5 bases). CDR1 and CDR2 from the germline V gene are KGHSH and LQKENI. Trimming cost V 2 bases and J 3 bases, with 13 bases left between them. This CDR3 has 15 amino acids.

The CDR3 here is CASSLEATSGYQETQYF. The CDR3 DNA reads TGTGCCAGCAGCTTAGAGGCCACTAGCGGGTACCAAGAGACCCAGTACTTC. The chain recombines TRBV7-9 with TRBJ2-5, with 9 bases matching TRBD2. The CDR3 runs 17 residues. V dropped 1 base and J dropped 0; count of bases not matched to a gene: 6. Germline CDR1 and CDR2: SEHNR and FQNEAQ (reference sequence).

The gene calls are TRBV5-1 and TRBJ2-1, with 11 bases that match TRBD2. The ends lost 4 bases at V and 6 bases at J; junction bases unmatched: 9. In germline, CDR1 is SGHRS, CDR2 YFSETQ. The CDR3 has 16 residues. The CDR3 loop reads CASSLILAGASNEQFF. CDR3 DNA sequence: TGCGCCAGCAGCCTCATACTAGCGGGGGCTTCCAATGAGCAGTTCTTC.

The chain couples TRBV6-5 to TRBJ2-7; D gene ambiguous. Per the germline V gene, CDR1 is MNHEY and CDR2 is SVGAGI. The CDR3 length is 13 residues. V was pared by 2 bases and J by 1 base, with 6 bases between. The CDR3 DNA follows: TGTGCCAGCAGTTACACGGGTTCCTACGAGCAGTACTTC. It codes for CASSYTGSYEQYF.